This T cell receptor (beta chain) stems from a study of regulatory T cells in long-lasting Graves disease. Study outcomes and limitations: The study found TRBV28, TRBJ1-2 and TRBJ2-5 favored in persistent disease.

Building the TCR beta libraries relied on iRepertoire HTBI primers, and CDR3 regions underwent Arm-PCR. MiXCR, run by TCRdb on the multiplex PCR reads, gives a single entry per CDR3 protein. The table includes roughly 400,000 distinct CDR3 sequences, roughly 15% detected once. The CDR3 consists of 15 residues. CDR1 and CDR2 from the germline V gene are SGHTA and FQGNSA. J lost 12 bases, V lost 2 bases, and 11 bases had no gene match. Regarding time point: newly diagnosed GD, antithyroid drugs for less than 3 months. PBMC-extracted RNA yielded the TCR library. Many counts were recorded for this clonotype. Its antigen is still unknown. These sequences were also reported in another study, on T cells in Graves' hyperthyroidism and ophthalmopathy. That paper notes: Hyperthyroidism, newly diagnosed and lasting under 2 months, affected patients aged 18 to 65. Diagnoses were made from clinical symptoms, serum measures (thyroxine and TRAb), thyroid ultrasound and orbital computed tomography.

The chain links TRBV7-2 to TRBJ2-7, with 12 bases lining up with TRBD2. Sequenced here: peripheral blood mononuclear cells (PBMCs), sampled at new diagnosis, from a patient treated with antithyroid drugs. The sequence was collected from a woman under 30 with Graves disease. In DNA form, the CDR3 reads TGTGCCAGCAGCTTACATCGACTAGCGGGAGCGGAGGGGTACTTC. Translated: CASSLHRLAGAEGYF.